The TCR beta chain under discussion was sequenced for a study of shared clonotypes between healthy human individuals. Whole-study context: Donor ages ranged 18 to 49 years: a couple of women, three men.

Template for every sorted-subset replicate PCR totaled 150 to 250 ng DNA, approximately 30,000 T cell genomes. Repertoires were generated with immunoSEQ multiplex PCR, while TCRdb's copy carries only in-frame clones and drops some. The sample records about 800,000 clones, approximately 96% being singletons. Turning to this clone: What it binds is unknown. Other DNA sequences within the sample encode an identical CDR3.

Study results and caveats: Clonotypes not shared had lower generation probabilities than those common to all four donors.

The CDR3 contains 14 residues. The V and J ends lost 5 bases and 2 bases, in that order; junction bases with no gene match: 5. Germline V gene sequence: CDR1 SGHAT, CDR2 FQNNGV. Naive CD8 cells lacked CD45RO and underwent positive selection for CCR7, leaving out terminally differentiated effector memory CD45RA+ cells. The rearrangement joins TRBV11-2 to TRBJ2-7, with 8 bases lining up with TRBD1. This clonotype originated in a young man in good health. Sequencing was carried out using naive CD8+ T cells sorted from blood. The CDR3 region has the DNA TGTGCCAGCAGCCTCGGGACAGGAACCTACGAGCAGTACTTC. Its translation is CASSLGTGTYEQYF. The full variable domain, in which reference TRBV11-2 and TRBJ2-7 provide the parts outside the CDR3, is EAGVAQSPRYKIIEKRQSVAFWCNPISGHATLYWYQQILGQGPKLLIQFQNNGVVDDSQLPKDRFSAERLKGVDSTLKIQPAKLEDSAVYLCASSLGTGTYEQYFGPGTRLTVT.